What follows describes a single T cell receptor (beta chain). The data stem from a study of blood T cell repertoires in COVID-19. Original processing methods: Scientists estimated how many nucleated cells there were by amplifying reference gene primers. TCRdb keeps only in-frame clones here, not all; method: immunoSEQ multiplex PCR. V and J calls and clone size come straight from that table; D and trimming were deduced from the DNA. The sample lists about half a million clones, 70% to 90% occurring once. The length of the CDR3 is 15 residues. J was trimmed by 6 bases and V by 3 bases; bases with no gene match: 9. Germline CDR1 MGHRA, CDR2 YSYEKL.

The chain employs TRBV4-1 and TRBJ2-3; the match to TRBD1 covers 7 bases. The sample taken for sequencing was peripheral blood. The clonotype comes from a human donor in a cohort sampled during active COVID-19. DNA for the CDR3: TGCGCCAGCAGCCATCCTCGACAGGGCTCGGATACGCAGTATTTT. The encoded protein is CASSHPRQGSDTQYF.